Presented here are 26 T cell receptor beta chains from one specimen sequenced in a study of tumor and adjacent non-tumor tissue in lung cancer (dated by TCRdb to 2017 to 2018). RNA was extracted from bulk unsorted tissue and checked for quality with a NanoDrop ND-1000 and an Agilent 2100. For the normal lung samples, distant non-tumor tissue was collected more than 3 cm away from the tumor edge. Library method: multiplex PCR. TCRdb shows the sequencer as Illumina HiSeq 2500. TCRbeta libraries were built by three rounds of nested PCR using primers (Table S4), following protocols modified from ARM-PCR. TCRdb trimmed the raw reads at Q25, called clones with MiXCR and kept productive beta chains. Under each unique CDR3 protein, matching rows form one entry showing the most common genes and DNA. The sample has some 47,000 distinct CDR3 sequences on record, roughly 60% of them singletons. The ten largest account for under 20% of the sample.

The sequencing sample was made of distant non-tumor lung tissue. The source is a woman in her thirties or forties with non-small cell lung cancer.

Worth noting for this clonotype: The junction and the germline gene differ at one end; a read error may be behind it. The chain couples TRBV6-1 to TRBJ2-1; 8 bases agree with TRBD1. Germline-derived CDR1 and CDR2 are MNHNS and SASEGT. CDR3 length: 14 amino acids. This CDR3 is CASSLLGQANGQLF. CDR3 coding DNA: TGTGCCAGCAGTCTTCTGGGACAGGCCAATGGGCAGCTCTTC.

The chain recombines TRBV10-3 with TRBJ2-1; 10 nucleotides align to TRBD2. V was clipped by 5 bases and J by 8 bases; unmatched bases: 9. Germline assignment: CDR1 ENHRY and CDR2 SYGVKD. This CDR3 is 15 amino acids long. CDR3 in amino acids: CAISKGASGSYEQFF. The CDR3 DNA reads as TGTGCCATCAGTAAAGGGGCTAGCGGGAGTTATGAGCAGTTCTTC.

Details on this clonotype: Since a much larger clone is just one base distant, this may be a read error. CDR3 DNA: TGCGCCAGCAGCTTGTTTGGACACGGCTACAATGAGCAGTTCTTC. This encodes CASSLFGHGYNEQFF. This chain connects TRBV5-1 to TRBJ2-1, with TRBD1 as a possible D gene (5 bases). Trimming removed 1 base from V and 3 bases from J, with 11 bases in between. This CDR3 has 15 amino acids. Germline V gene lookup returns CDR1 SGHRS and CDR2 YFSETQ.

The rearrangement joins TRBV5-1 to TRBJ2-1, with 9 bases aligning to TRBD1. There are 16 residues in the CDR3. Germline CDR1 SGHRS, CDR2 YFSETQ. The trim removed 0 bases at V and 5 bases at J, leaving 6 bases unmatched. CDR3 residues: CASSLALDRGDNEQFF. Written as DNA, the CDR3 is TGCGCCAGCAGCTTGGCCCTGGACAGGGGCGACAATGAGCAGTTCTTC.

The gene calls are TRBV4-1 and TRBJ2-3, with 8 nucleotides matching TRBD2. The J segment lost 4 bases and the V segment lost 6 bases, leaving 12 bases of the junction unmatched. This CDR3 has 16 amino acids. Germline V gene data show CDR1 as MGHRA and CDR2 as YSYEKL. The DNA of the CDR3 is TGCGCCAGCAGGCAGGGACTAGATAGGGGGGCAGATACGCAGTATTTT. Translating gives CASRQGLDRGADTQYF.

A remark on this clonotype: The CDR3 carries no conserved terminal phenylalanine or tryptophan, so it likely arises from a read error. CDR3 in amino acids: CASSLEYGLPTGELFS. DNA for the CDR3: TGTGCCAGCAGCTTGGAGTACGGGCTCCCCACCGGGGAGCTGTTTTCT. This rearrangement joins TRBV5-4 to TRBJ2-2; D not certain. Trimming removed 0 bases at V and 4 bases at J, with 13 bases between. Germline V gene data show CDR1 as SGHNT and CDR2 as YYREEE (reference sequence). The length of the CDR3 is 16 residues.

As regards this clonotype: A read error may account for a junction end that differs from germline. The chain carries TRBV11-3 and TRBJ2-5; tentatively, D is TRBD1 (5 bases). Looked up from germline, CDR1 is SGHNT and CDR2 is YENEEA. The CDR3 consists of 14 residues. The CDR3 DNA reads TGTGCCTGCAGCTTCGGACACCAAGGAGAGACACAGTACTTC. Its protein is CACSFGHQGETQYF.

To note about this clonotype: A read error may account for a junction end that differs from germline. This chain links TRBV29-1 with TRBJ1-1, with a possible D match to TRBD1 (5 bases). Germline V gene data show CDR1 as SQVTM and CDR2 as ANQGSEA. This CDR3 is built from 13 residues. The CDR3 spells CSVRSTVNTEAYF. The CDR3 DNA reads as TGCAGCGTCCGTTCGACAGTGAACACTGAGGCTTACTTT.

The rearrangement uses TRBV29-1 and TRBJ2-1, with TRBD2 as a possible D gene (6 bases). Germline lookup yields CDR1 SQVTM and CDR2 ANQGSEA. Trimming cost V 6 bases and J 9 bases, with 21 bases left between them. The CDR3 is 14 residues long. CDR3 sequence reads: CSVGMNGSHGEQFF. DNA of the CDR3: TGCAGCGTGGGGATGAACGGGAGCCATGGTGAGCAGTTCTTC.

With respect to this clonotype: A much larger clonotype is one base distant, so this may be a read error. The chain employs TRBV14 and TRBJ2-1; TRBD1 matches 9 bases. Germline V gene data show CDR1 as SGHDN and CDR2 as FVKESK. This CDR3 contains 14 residues. V shed 7 bases, J shed 9 bases, and the junction held 10 bases outside the gene matches. CDR3 protein: CASNTGGRVAEQFF. CDR3 DNA: TGTGCCAGCAACACAGGGGGCCGGGTCGCTGAGCAGTTCTTC.

The V gene is TRBV4-2, the J gene TRBJ2-5, with D perhaps TRBD1 (5 bases). Germline CDR1 is LGHNA and CDR2 is YNFKEQ. The CDR3 length is 16 residues. Trimming removed 2 bases from V and 4 bases from J, with 17 bases in between. CDR3 in amino acids: CASSQITGGAVETQYF. In DNA, the CDR3 is TGTGCCAGCAGCCAAATAACCGGTGGGGCAGTAGAGACCCAGTACTTC.

Regarding this clonotype: At one end the junction does not follow the germline gene, possibly because of a read error. The chain is built from TRBV11-2 and TRBJ2-4, with TRBD2 matching over 8 bases. The CDR3 extends over 16 amino acids. In germline, CDR1 is SGHAT, CDR2 FQNNGV. The CDR3 sequence: CASSPQTNGRDNILYF. The CDR3, as DNA: TGTGCCAGCAGCCCTCAGACTAACGGGAGGGACAACATTCTGTACTTC.

This clonotype was counted ten times or more. This chain joins TRBV20-1 and TRBJ2-7, with 8 bases lining up with TRBD2. This CDR3 is 14 amino acids long. CDR1 DFQATT and CDR2 SNEGSKA come from the germline V gene (reference sequence). V was pared by 3 bases and J by 3 bases, with 7 bases of the junction left unmatched. As DNA, the CDR3 is TGCAGTGCTAGCAGTTACAGCGGGAGCTACGAGCAGTACTTC. Protein sequence: CSASSYSGSYEQYF.

At least ten counts were recorded for this clonotype. V is TRBV2 and J is TRBJ2-3, with D perhaps TRBD1 or TRBD2 (5 bases each). Germline V CDR1 and CDR2: SNHLY, FYNNEI. The CDR3 contains 13 residues. Trimming removed 6 bases at V and 13 bases at J, with 20 bases between. This CDR3 is CASRDNSGPEEYF. The CDR3 bases are TGTGCCAGCAGAGACAATTCGGGGCCGGAGGAGTATTTT. The full variable domain, completed using reference TRBV2 and TRBJ2-3, is EPEVTQTPSHQVTQMGQEVILRCVPISNHLYFYWYRQILGQKVEFLVSFYNNEISEKSEIFDDQFSVERPDGSNFTLKIRSTKLEDSAMYFCASRDNSGPEEYFGPGTRLTVL.

Comments on this clonotype: At one end, the junction sequence differs from germline, possibly due to a read error. CDR3 in amino acids: CGSYGAQRGGWSPDTQYF. The CDR3 DNA reads TGCGGCAGCTACGGGGCACAGCGGGGGGGCTGGTCCCCAGATACGCAGTATTTT. The genes are TRBV4-1 and TRBJ2-3, with 10 nucleotides matching TRBD2. CDR3 length equals 18 residues. Germline CDR1 reads MGHRA; CDR2 reads YSYEKL.

This chain links TRBV29-1 with TRBJ2-2, with D unresolved. The CDR3 spans 13 residues. CDR1 SQVTM and CDR2 ANQGSEA come from the germline V gene. V shed 7 bases and J shed 1 base, with 10 bases lying between them. CDR3 nucleotides: TGCAGCGCTCTCGTGAGGAACACCGGGGAGCTGTTTTTT. As protein: CSALVRNTGELFF.

Concerning this clonotype itself: A read error may account for a junction end that differs from germline. The J gene is TRBJ1-4, the V gene TRBV6-5, with TRBD1 as a possible D gene (5 bases). The CDR3 has 14 amino acids. CDR1 and CDR2 from the germline V gene are MNHEY and SVGAGI. The CDR3 reads CANSNFRQNEKLFF. CDR3 nucleotide sequence: TGTGCCAACAGTAACTTTAGACAGAATGAAAAACTGTTTTTT.

With respect to this clonotype: The junction does not match germline at one end; this may be a read error. The rearrangement joins TRBV5-6 to TRBJ2-1; D is possibly TRBD2 (6 bases). This CDR3 comprises 12 residues. Looked up from germline, CDR1 is SGHDT and CDR2 is YYEEEE. CDR3 protein: CARGGTYSEQFF. The CDR3 coding sequence is TGTGCCAGGGGGGGAACCTACAGTGAGCAGTTCTTC.

Turning to this clonotype: Germline is not matched at one junction end, which may reflect a read error. This rearrangement joins TRBV19 to TRBJ2-5, with no clear D. This CDR3 region has 13 residues. Looked up from germline, CDR1 is LNHDA and CDR2 is SQIVND (reference sequence). CDR3 DNA sequence: TGTGCCAGTAGTATCGTTCTATCAGAGACCCAGTACTTT. This encodes CASSIVLSETQYF.

This chain links TRBV4-1 with TRBJ2-4, with 9 bases matching TRBD2. Germline CDR1 MGHRA, CDR2 YSYEKL. The CDR3 runs 19 residues. J gave up 16 bases and V 1 base, and 26 bases lay outside the gene matches. The CDR3: CASSQVVAGEFCDLNIRYF. CDR3 DNA: TGCGCCAGCAGCCAAGTGGTAGCGGGAGAGTTCTGTGATTTAAACATTCGATACTTC.

This clonotype was counted a few times. This may stem from a read error, because a much larger clone lies one nucleotide away. J is TRBJ2-2 and V is TRBV14; perhaps TRBD2 as D (5 bases). From germline, CDR1 is SGHDN and CDR2 FVKESK. The CDR3 has 14 amino acids. With 0 bases removed from V and 5 bases from J, the gap between germline ends came to 7 bases. CDR3 sequence (DNA): TGTGCCAGCAGCCAAGAACTAGTGACCGGGGAGCTGTTTTTT. This encodes CASSQELVTGELFF.

Remarks on this clonotype: A much larger clone is a single base away; this may be a read error. This CDR3 fails to terminate in the conserved phenylalanine or tryptophan, so it likely reflects a read error. The chain has TRBV10-2 and TRBJ1-1; D is uncertain. There are 11 residues in the CDR3. Germline CDR1 is WSHSY and CDR2 is SAAADI. V was shortened by 4 bases and J by 7 bases, with 7 bases between the two germline ends. CDR3 sequence reads: CASSGRVEAFS. The CDR3 region has the DNA TGCGCCAGCAGTGGGCGGGTTGAAGCTTTCTCT.

The chain uses TRBV6-5 and TRBJ2-2, with TRBD2 as a possible D gene (5 bases). The length of the CDR3 is 18 residues. The V end lost 0 bases, the J end lost 4 bases, and 18 bases lay between the germline ends. CDR1 MNHEY and CDR2 SVGAGI come from the germline V gene. CDR3 in amino acids: CASSYSKLTGITTGELFF. CDR3 bases: TGTGCCAGCAGTTACTCGAAGCTAACGGGGATTACCACCGGGGAGCTGTTTTTT.

Concerning this clonotype itself: Likely a read error: the CDR3 ends without its conserved phenylalanine or tryptophan. The chain joins TRBV6-5 to TRBJ2-7; a possible D gene is TRBD1 (5 bases). The length of the CDR3 is 16 residues. CDR1 and CDR2 from the germline V gene are MNHEY and SVGAGI. The germline V and J ends were trimmed by 2 bases and 6 bases, with 20 bases remaining between them. CDR3 bases: TGTGCCAGCAGTTACATTCTCGGTCCGCAGGGCGGCGAGCAGTACCTC. As protein: CASSYILGPQGGEQYL.

This clonotype appeared a single time. Possible read error: a much larger clone is one base away. The chain joins TRBV28 to TRBJ2-7; D is uncertain. Germline-derived CDR1 and CDR2 are MDHEN and SYDVKM. The CDR3 runs 11 residues. CDR3 sequence: CAISDPAGQYF. Here the CDR3 DNA reads TGTGCCATCAGTGACCCAGCTGGGCAGTACTTC.

Comment on this clonotype: This may be a read error: a much more frequent sequence differs by one nucleotide. This chain joins TRBV7-8 and TRBJ1-1; maybe TRBD1 (5 bases). V was pared by 5 bases and J by 3 bases, with 22 bases between. This CDR3 comprises 17 residues. Per the germline V gene, CDR1 is SGHVS and CDR2 is FQNEAQ. As DNA, the CDR3 is TGTGCCAGCAGCCTTCGGACAAGGGGCCCCGAATACACTGAAGCTTTCTTT. This gives the protein CASSLRTRGPEYTEAFF.